This T cell receptor beta chain derives from a study of blood T cell repertoires in COVID-19. Study information: PBMCs, B-cell-depleted T cells, or T cells provided the cDNA or gDNA that made up the material.

Germline CDR1 reads SGHTA; CDR2 reads FQGNSA. V trimming: 6 bases; J trimming: 6 bases; junction bases outside the gene matches: 12. This CDR3 has 15 residues. During active infection, Seattle patients enrolled and were then monitored through disease. The protocol was immunoSEQ multiplex PCR, while the TCRdb copy is restricted to in-frame clones and leaves out a portion. Among fewer than 150,000 clones listed, around 90% were seen once. Sequencing was carried out using peripheral blood. The chain carries TRBV7-2 and TRBJ2-7, with 9 bases fitting TRBD1. The source of this sequence is a woman aged 60 to 75 with COVID-19, enrolled during active disease. CDR3 sequence reads: CASRPPGTGRGEQYF. As DNA, the CDR3 is TGTGCCAGCAGACCCCCCGGGACAGGGAGGGGCGAGCAGTACTTC.